These 7 T cell receptor beta chains share one sample of origin, sequenced in a study of blood T cell repertoires in COVID-19. This table comes from immunoSEQ multiplex PCR, and its TCRdb copy is limited to in-frame clones, with some not included. The repertoire includes a few hundred thousand clones, 80% to 95% of them detected once, and roughly 2.7% sits in the top ten. The material sequenced was peripheral blood. Receptor source: a person aged 18 to 35 with COVID-19, enrolled during active disease.

V usage is TRBV14 and J usage is TRBJ2-1, with D perhaps TRBD2 (6 bases). V gave up 1 base and J gave up 8 bases, with 18 bases separating them. CDR3 length: 16 residues. The germline V gene encodes CDR1 SGHDN and CDR2 FVKESK. In DNA, the CDR3 is TGTGCCAGCAGCCAAGGAAGGGCGACTAGAGGCTATGAGCAGTTCTTC. It codes for CASSQGRATRGYEQFF.

The chain couples TRBV19 to TRBJ2-7; no clear D gene. Trimming stripped 5 bases from V and 0 bases from J, with 11 bases between. Germline values: CDR1 LNHDA, CDR2 SQIVND (reference sequence). CDR3 length: 14 amino acids. The CDR3 sequence is CASSAGFSSYEQYF. The DNA for the CDR3 is TGTGCCAGTAGTGCCGGGTTTAGCTCCTACGAGCAGTACTTC.

The V and J genes are TRBV7-9 and TRBJ1-4; a weak D match, TRBD1 (5 bases). V was clipped by 5 bases and J by 7 bases, with 17 bases between them. This CDR3 comprises 15 residues. The germline CDR1 and CDR2 sequences are SEHNR and FQNEAQ (reference sequence). This chain's CDR3 is CASSPGAGGSEKLFF. The CDR3 DNA is TGTGCCAGCAGCCCCGGTGCTGGGGGGAGTGAAAAACTGTTTTTT. The full variable domain, its missing parts supplied by reference TRBV7-9 and TRBJ1-4, is DTGVSQNPRHKITKRGQNVTFRCDPISEHNRLYWYRQTLGQGPEFLTYFQNEAQLEKSRLLSDRFSAERPKGSFSTLEIQRTEQGDSAMYLCASSPGAGGSEKLFFGSGTQLSVL.

In DNA, the CDR3 is TGTGCCAGCTCCTTCCAGGGACTAGGCAATCAGCCCCAGCATTTT. Translation gives CASSFQGLGNQPQHF. This rearrangement joins TRBV18 to TRBJ1-5; D may be TRBD1 (5 bases). The CDR3 totals 15 residues. Trimming pared 6 bases from V and 2 bases from J, leaving 14 bases between. CDR1 and CDR2 (germline): KGHSH, LQKENI.

The J gene is TRBJ2-2, the V gene TRBV7-9, with a tentative D call TRBD1 (6 bases). Trimming cost V 5 bases and J 0 bases, with 16 bases left between them. Germline CDR1 is SEHNR and CDR2 is FQNEAQ (reference sequence). The CDR3 loop spans 17 amino acids. The CDR3 region has the DNA TGTGCCAGCAGCCAACCTAGGAAGGGGGCGAACACCGGGGAGCTGTTTTTT. Protein: CASSQPRKGANTGELFF.

The V call is TRBV2, the J call TRBJ2-2; 7 nucleotides align to TRBD2. The CDR3 runs to 15 residues. The J segment lost 0 bases and the V segment lost 6 bases, leaving 4 bases of the junction unmatched. The germline gives CDR1 SNHLY, CDR2 FYNNEI. DNA of the CDR3: TGTGCCAGCAGAGGGCTAGCGGCGAACACCGGGGAGCTGTTTTTT. The encoded protein is CASRGLAANTGELFF.

The rearrangement joins TRBV7-9 to TRBJ2-1, with D possibly being TRBD1 (5 bases). Germline CDR1 and CDR2: SEHNR and FQNEAQ (reference sequence). This CDR3 spans 15 amino acids. Between the trimmed V and J ends, which lost 4 bases and 8 bases, there was a span of 18 bases. The DNA for the CDR3 is TGTGCCAGCAGCTCGGACACAGCATTTGTCGATGAGCAGTTCTTC. It specifies CASSSDTAFVDEQFF. Full variable domain (missing parts from reference TRBV7-9 and TRBJ2-1): DTGVSQNPRHKITKRGQNVTFRCDPISEHNRLYWYRQTLGQGPEFLTYFQNEAQLEKSRLLSDRFSAERPKGSFSTLEIQRTEQGDSAMYLCASSSDTAFVDEQFFGPGTRLTVL.